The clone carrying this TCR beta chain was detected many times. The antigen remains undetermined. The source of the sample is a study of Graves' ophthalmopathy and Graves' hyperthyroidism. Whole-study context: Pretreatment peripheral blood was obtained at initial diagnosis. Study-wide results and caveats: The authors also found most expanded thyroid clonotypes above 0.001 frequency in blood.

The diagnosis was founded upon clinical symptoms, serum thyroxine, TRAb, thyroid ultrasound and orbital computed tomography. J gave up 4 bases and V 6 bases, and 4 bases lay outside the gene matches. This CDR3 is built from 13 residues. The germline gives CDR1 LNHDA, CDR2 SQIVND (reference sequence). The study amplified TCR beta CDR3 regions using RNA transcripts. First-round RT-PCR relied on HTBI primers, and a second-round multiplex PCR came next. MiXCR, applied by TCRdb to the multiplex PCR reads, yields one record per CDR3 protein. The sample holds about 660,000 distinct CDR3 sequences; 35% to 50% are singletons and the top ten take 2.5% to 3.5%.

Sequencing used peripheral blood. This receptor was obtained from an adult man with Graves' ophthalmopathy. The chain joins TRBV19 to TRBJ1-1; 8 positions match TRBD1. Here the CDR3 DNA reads TGTGCCAGTAGCCGACAGGGGATCACTGAAGCTTTCTTT. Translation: CASSRQGITEAFF.